One sample yielded the 4 T cell receptor beta chains listed below, sequenced in a study of shared clonotypes between healthy human individuals. Libraries were prepared by immunoSEQ multiplex PCR; TCRdb keeps only in-frame clonotypes and omits some of them. The sample comprises around 2,100,000 clones, 85% to 95% of which are singletons, and roughly 1% rests with the top ten. Naive CD8 isolation took CD45RO-negative cells positively selected for CCR7 and excluded terminally differentiated effector memory CD45RA+ cells. The sample taken for sequencing was naive CD8+ T cells sorted from blood. These TCRs come from a man younger than 30 in good health.

This rearrangement joins TRBV11-2 to TRBJ1-2; D is ambiguous. Trimming took off 1 base at V and 2 bases at J, with 8 bases between the two ends. The CDR3 spans 14 residues. Germline V gene lookup returns CDR1 SGHAT and CDR2 FQNNGV. The CDR3 protein is CASSLGEENYGYTF. In nucleotides, the CDR3 is TGTGCCAGCAGCTTAGGCGAGGAGAACTATGGCTACACCTTC.

Of note for this clone: The same CDR3 also results from other DNA sequences found in this sample. The chain's CDR3 is CASSQGGEQYF. CDR3 sequence (DNA): TGTGCCAGCAGCCAAGGGGGCGAGCAGTACTTC. This chain joins TRBV14 and TRBJ2-7; no reliable D call. CDR3 length: 11 amino acids. The germline V gene has CDR1 SGHDN and CDR2 FVKESK. Trimming took off 1 base at V and 6 bases at J, with 4 bases between the two ends.

This CDR3 reads CASSQDHGGPYEQYF. The CDR3 DNA reads TGCGCCAGCAGCCAAGATCATGGGGGTCCCTACGAGCAGTACTTC. This chain links TRBV4-1 with TRBJ2-7; D may match TRBD1 or TRBD2 (5 bases each). Trimming removed 0 bases from V and 2 bases from J, with 11 bases in between. CDR3 length equals 15 residues. Germline V lookup: CDR1 MGHRA, CDR2 YSYEKL.

This chain uses TRBV9 with TRBJ2-5; D unclear. The ends were cut back, 0 bases at V and 2 bases at J, with 11 bases in the middle. Germline-derived CDR1 and CDR2 are SGDLS and YYNGEE. The CDR3 covers 15 residues. DNA for the CDR3: TGTGCCAGCAGCGTAGTGGGCGCGCCACAAGAGACCCAGTACTTC. Residues: CASSVVGAPQETQYF. Looking up the rest from reference TRBV9 and TRBJ2-5 gives the full variable domain: DSGVTQTPKHLITATGQRVTLRCSPRSGDLSVYWYQQSLDQGLQFLIQYYNGEERAKGNILERFSAQQFPDLHSELNLSSLELGDSALYFCASSVVGAPQETQYFGPGTRLLVL.